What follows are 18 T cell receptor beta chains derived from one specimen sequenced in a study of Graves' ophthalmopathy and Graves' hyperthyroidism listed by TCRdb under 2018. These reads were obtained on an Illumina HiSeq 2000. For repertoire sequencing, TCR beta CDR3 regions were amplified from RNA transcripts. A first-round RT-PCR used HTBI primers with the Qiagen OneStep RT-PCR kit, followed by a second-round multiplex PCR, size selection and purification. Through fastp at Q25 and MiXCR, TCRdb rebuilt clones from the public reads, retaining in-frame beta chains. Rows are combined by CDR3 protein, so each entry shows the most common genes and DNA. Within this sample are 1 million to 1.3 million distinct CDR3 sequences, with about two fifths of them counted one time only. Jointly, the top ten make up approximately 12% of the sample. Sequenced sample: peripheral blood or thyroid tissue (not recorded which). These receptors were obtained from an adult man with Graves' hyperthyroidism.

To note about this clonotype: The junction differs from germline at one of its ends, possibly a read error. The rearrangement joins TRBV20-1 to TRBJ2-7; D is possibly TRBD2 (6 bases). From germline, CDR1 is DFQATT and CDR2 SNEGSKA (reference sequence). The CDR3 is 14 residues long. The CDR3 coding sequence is TGCAGTGCCTTCGGGACTGAATCGACCTACAAGCAGTACTTC. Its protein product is CSAFGTESTYKQYF.

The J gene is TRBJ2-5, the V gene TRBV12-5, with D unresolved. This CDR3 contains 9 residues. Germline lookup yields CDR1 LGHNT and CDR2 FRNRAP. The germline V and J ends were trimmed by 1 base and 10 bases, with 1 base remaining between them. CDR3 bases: TGTGCTAGTGGTTTGGACCAGTACTTC. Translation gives CASGLDQYF. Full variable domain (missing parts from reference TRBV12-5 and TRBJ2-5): DARVTQTPRHKVTEMGQEVTMRCQPILGHNTVFWYRQTMMQGLELLAYFRNRAPLDDSGMPKDRFSAEMPDATLATLKIQPSEPRDSAVYFCASGLDQYFGPGTRLLVL.

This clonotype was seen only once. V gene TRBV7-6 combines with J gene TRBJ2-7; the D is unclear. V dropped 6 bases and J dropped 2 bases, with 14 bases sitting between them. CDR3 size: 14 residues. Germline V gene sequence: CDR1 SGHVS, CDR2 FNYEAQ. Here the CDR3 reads CASSLLSGTYEQYF. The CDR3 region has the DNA TGTGCCAGCAGTTTACTATCAGGAACCTACGAGCAGTACTTC.

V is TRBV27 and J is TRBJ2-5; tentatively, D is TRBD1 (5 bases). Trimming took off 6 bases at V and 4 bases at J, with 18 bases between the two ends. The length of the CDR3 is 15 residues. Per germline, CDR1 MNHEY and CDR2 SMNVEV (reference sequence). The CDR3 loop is CASRSGKWVGETQYF. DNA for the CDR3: TGTGCCAGCAGGTCAGGGAAGTGGGTTGGAGAGACCCAGTACTTC.

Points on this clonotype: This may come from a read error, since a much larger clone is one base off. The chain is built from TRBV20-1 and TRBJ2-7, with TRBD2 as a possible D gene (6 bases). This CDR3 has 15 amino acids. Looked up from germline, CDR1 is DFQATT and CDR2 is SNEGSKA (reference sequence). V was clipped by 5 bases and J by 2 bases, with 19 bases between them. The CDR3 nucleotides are TGCAGTGCTCGCGAACCGGGACTTTCCACCTACGAGCAGTACTTC. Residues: CSAREPGLSTYEQYF.

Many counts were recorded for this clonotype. CDR3 in DNA: TGTGCCAGTGGTGTAACGCCCTACACTGAAGCTTTCTTT. Protein: CASGVTPYTEAFF. The V gene is TRBV2, the J gene TRBJ1-1; no reliable D call. This CDR3 comprises 13 residues. Trimming took 9 bases from V and 3 from J, leaving 14 bases between them. Germline lookup yields CDR1 SNHLY and CDR2 FYNNEI.

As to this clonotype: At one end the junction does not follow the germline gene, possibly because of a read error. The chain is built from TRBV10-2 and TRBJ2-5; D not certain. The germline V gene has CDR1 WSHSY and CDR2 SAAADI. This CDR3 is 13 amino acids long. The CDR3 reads CASTRFKEETQYF. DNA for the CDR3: TGTGCCAGCACAAGATTCAAAGAAGAGACCCAGTACTTC.

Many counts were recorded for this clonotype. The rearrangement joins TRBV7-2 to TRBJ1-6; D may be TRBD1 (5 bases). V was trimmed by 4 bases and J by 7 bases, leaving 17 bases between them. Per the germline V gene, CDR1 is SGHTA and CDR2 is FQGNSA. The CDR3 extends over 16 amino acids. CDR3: CASSYTAPRGNSPLHF. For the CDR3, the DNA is TGTGCCAGCAGCTATACAGCTCCCCGGGGGAATTCACCCCTCCACTTT.

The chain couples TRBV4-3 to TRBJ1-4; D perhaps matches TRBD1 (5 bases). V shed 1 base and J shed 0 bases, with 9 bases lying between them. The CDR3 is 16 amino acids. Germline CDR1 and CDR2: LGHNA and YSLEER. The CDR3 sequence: CASSQGQRATNEKLFF. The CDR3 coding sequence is TGCGCCAGCAGCCAAGGACAGCGTGCAACTAATGAAAAACTGTTTTTT.

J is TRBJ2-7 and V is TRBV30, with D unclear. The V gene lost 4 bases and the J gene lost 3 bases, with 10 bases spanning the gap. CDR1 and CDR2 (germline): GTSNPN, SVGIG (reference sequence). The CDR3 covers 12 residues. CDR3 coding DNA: TGTGCCTGGACTGATGGGGTCTACGAGCAGTACTTC. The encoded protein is CAWTDGVYEQYF.

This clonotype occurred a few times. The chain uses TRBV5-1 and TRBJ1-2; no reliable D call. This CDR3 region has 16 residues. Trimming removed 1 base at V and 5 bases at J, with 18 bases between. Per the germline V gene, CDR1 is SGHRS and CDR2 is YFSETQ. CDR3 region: CASSLNPQLRHYGYTF. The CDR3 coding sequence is TGCGCCAGCAGCTTGAATCCCCAGTTAAGACATTATGGCTACACCTTC.

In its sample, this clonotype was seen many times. The CDR3 coding sequence is TGTGCCAGCAGCTACGGGACTAGCGGGCTTCAAGAGACCCAGTACTTC. The encoded protein is CASSYGTSGLQETQYF. V gene TRBV7-2 combines with J gene TRBJ2-5; TRBD2 matches 12 bases. The CDR3 covers 16 residues. V shed 4 bases, J shed 2 bases, and the junction held 5 bases outside the gene matches. Per the germline V gene, CDR1 is SGHTA and CDR2 is FQGNSA.

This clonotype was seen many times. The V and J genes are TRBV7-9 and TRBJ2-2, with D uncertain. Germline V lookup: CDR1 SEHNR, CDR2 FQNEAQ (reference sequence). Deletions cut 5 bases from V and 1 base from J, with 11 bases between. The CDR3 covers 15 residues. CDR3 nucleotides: TGTGCCAGCAGCGGCAACCAAGGGAACACCGGGGAGCTGTTTTTT. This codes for CASSGNQGNTGELFF. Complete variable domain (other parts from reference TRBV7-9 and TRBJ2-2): DTGVSQNPRHKITKRGQNVTFRCDPISEHNRLYWYRQTLGQGPEFLTYFQNEAQLEKSRLLSDRFSAERPKGSFSTLEIQRTEQGDSAMYLCASSGNQGNTGELFFGEGSRLTVL.

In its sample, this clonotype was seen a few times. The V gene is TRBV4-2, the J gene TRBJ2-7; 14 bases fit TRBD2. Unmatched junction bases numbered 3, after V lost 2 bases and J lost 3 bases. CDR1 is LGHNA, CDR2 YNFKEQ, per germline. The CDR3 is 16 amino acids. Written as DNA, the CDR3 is TGTGCCAGCAGCCAAAAAGGGACTAGCGGGGGCTACGAGCAGTACTTC. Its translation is CASSQKGTSGGYEQYF.

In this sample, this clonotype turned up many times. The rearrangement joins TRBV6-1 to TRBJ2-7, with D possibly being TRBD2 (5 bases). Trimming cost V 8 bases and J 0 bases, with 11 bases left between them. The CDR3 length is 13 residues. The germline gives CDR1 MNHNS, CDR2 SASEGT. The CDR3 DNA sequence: TGTGCCAGCGGGCCGGGGATCTCCTACGAGCAGTACTTC. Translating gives CASGPGISYEQYF.

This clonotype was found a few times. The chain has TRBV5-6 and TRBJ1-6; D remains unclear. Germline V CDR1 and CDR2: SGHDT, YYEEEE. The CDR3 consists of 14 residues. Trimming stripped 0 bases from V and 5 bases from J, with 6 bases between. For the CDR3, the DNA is TGTGCCAGCAGCTTGGGTACCAATAATTCACCCCTCCACTTT. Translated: CASSLGTNNSPLHF.

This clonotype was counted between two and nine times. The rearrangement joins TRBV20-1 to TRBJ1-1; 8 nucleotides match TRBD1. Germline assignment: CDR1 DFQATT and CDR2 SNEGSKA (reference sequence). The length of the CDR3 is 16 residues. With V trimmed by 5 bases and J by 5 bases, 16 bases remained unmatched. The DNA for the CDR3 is TGCAGTGCTGGCAGAGCAGGGGGCTATAAGATGACTGAAGCTTTCTTT. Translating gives CSAGRAGGYKMTEAFF.

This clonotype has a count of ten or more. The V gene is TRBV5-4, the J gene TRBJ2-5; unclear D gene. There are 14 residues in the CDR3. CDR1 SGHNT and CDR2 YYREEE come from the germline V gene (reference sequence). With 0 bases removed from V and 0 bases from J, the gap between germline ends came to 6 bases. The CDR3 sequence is CASSLEGYQETQYF. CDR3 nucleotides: TGTGCCAGCAGCTTGGAAGGGTACCAAGAGACCCAGTACTTC.